The 7 T cell receptor beta chains reported below all come from one sample, sequenced in a study of blood T cell repertoires in COVID-19. Data came from immunoSEQ multiplex PCR; TCRdb stores just in-frame clones and leaves some out. The data show some 290,000 clones, 90% to 95% seen once. The sample was PBMCs or T cells enriched from blood (not recorded which). All receptors derive from a woman younger than 45 who had been exposed to COVID-19.

In its sample, this clone was seen once. The chain combines TRBV6-6 with TRBJ2-7, with 14 positions matching TRBD2. This CDR3 is 15 amino acids long. Germline V gives CDR1 MNHNY, CDR2 SVGAGI (reference sequence). V lost 6 bases and J lost 4; bases outside the gene matches: 5. The CDR3 nucleotides are TGTGCCAGCAGGGGACTAGCGGGGGCGCAATACGAGCAGTACTTC. Translating it yields CASRGLAGAQYEQYF.

V usage is TRBV7-2 and J usage is TRBJ2-2; D gene ambiguous. Per the germline V gene, CDR1 is SGHTA and CDR2 is FQGNSA. V was shortened by 1 base and J by 2 bases, with 8 bases between the two germline ends. The CDR3 runs to 15 residues. Here the CDR3 DNA reads TGTGCCAGCAGCTTAGTGCCACATAACACCGGGGAGCTGTTTTTT. It codes for CASSLVPHNTGELFF.

This sequence joins TRBV9 and TRBJ2-7; 15 bases align to TRBD2. This CDR3 has 18 amino acids. Trimming at V came to 4 bases and at J to 5 bases, leaving 13 bases not matched to a gene. Germline V gene sequence: CDR1 SGDLS, CDR2 YYNGEE. CDR3 DNA sequence: TGTGCCAGCAGCCCCCGTGGACTAGCGGGGGGGCCGACCCACGAGCAGTACTTC. As protein: CASSPRGLAGGPTHEQYF.

The chain carries TRBV10-3 and TRBJ1-1; D perhaps matches TRBD1 (6 bases). This CDR3 has 13 residues. V was trimmed by 6 bases and J by 1 base, leaving 9 bases between them. Germline lookup yields CDR1 ENHRY and CDR2 SYGVKD. The CDR3 is CAIRSDRNTEAFF. The CDR3, as DNA: TGTGCCATCAGATCGGACAGGAACACTGAAGCTTTCTTT.

This chain uses TRBV5-1 with TRBJ2-1; D may be TRBD2 (5 bases). The V gene's germline CDR1 is SGHRS and CDR2 YFSETQ. The CDR3 length is 15 residues. The V end was cut by 0 bases, the J end by 7 bases, with 14 bases between. Here the CDR3 DNA reads TGCGCCAGCAGCTTGGGACCGATACTAGGGAATGAGCAGTTCTTC. It translates to CASSLGPILGNEQFF.

This clone appeared a single time. This chain uses TRBV10-3 with TRBJ1-4; 10 nucleotides match TRBD1. There are 15 residues in the CDR3. In germline, CDR1 is ENHRY, CDR2 SYGVKD. V lost 2 bases, J lost 5 bases, and 2 bases stayed unmatched. The DNA of the CDR3 is TGTGCCATCAGTGAGAGGGGACAGGGGAATGAAAAACTGTTTTTT. Protein sequence: CAISERGQGNEKLFF.

This chain joins TRBV27 and TRBJ1-5; 7 nucleotides align to TRBD1. The CDR3 has 17 residues. CDR1 and CDR2 (germline): MNHEY, SMNVEV (reference sequence). Losses at the gene ends were 3 bases for V and 4 bases for J; bases not matched to a gene: 12. In DNA form, the CDR3 reads TGTGCCAGCAGTTTCTCTACTAGACAGGGCTCGAATCAGCCCCAGCATTTT. This translates into CASSFSTRQGSNQPQHF.